These 10 T cell receptor beta chains share one sample of origin, sequenced in a study of blood T cell repertoires in COVID-19. The table came from immunoSEQ multiplex PCR; TCRdb's copy has only in-frame clones and leaves some out. The table records tens of thousands of clones, roughly nine tenths of them present only once. The sequencing sample was made of peripheral blood. These TCRs come from a woman in her forties or fifties with active or convalescent COVID-19.

Comments on this clone: One end of the junction fails to match germline, which may point to a read error. V is TRBV7-7 and J is TRBJ2-5; TRBD2 matches 7 bases. CDR1 SSHAT and CDR2 FNYEAQ come from the germline V gene (reference sequence). This CDR3 spans 14 amino acids. Here the CDR3 reads CASSRIGGSETQYF. The CDR3 nucleotides read TGTGCTAGCAGCCGTATCGGGGGGAGTGAGACCCAGTACTTC.

Relative to its sample, this clone is medium-sized (0.01 to 0.1%). The chain is built from TRBV7-2 and TRBJ2-7; tentatively, D is TRBD2 (5 bases). The CDR3 spans 15 residues. Trimming took 1 base from V and 7 from J, leaving 17 bases between them. Per the germline V gene, CDR1 is SGHTA and CDR2 is FQGNSA. The CDR3 loop is CASSLDPGVSREQYF. As DNA, the CDR3 is TGTGCCAGCAGCTTAGATCCCGGGGTATCCAGGGAGCAGTACTTC.

This chain connects TRBV19 to TRBJ1-2; D uncertain. The CDR3 sequence is 16 residues long. Trimming stripped 5 bases from V and 4 bases from J, with 20 bases between. Germline V gene sequence: CDR1 LNHDA, CDR2 SQIVND (reference sequence). This CDR3 reads CASSSPVRIPIYGYTF. The CDR3 region has the DNA TGTGCCAGTAGTTCGCCCGTCAGGATCCCCATCTATGGCTACACCTTC.

In its sample, this clone was seen many times. The rearrangement links TRBV5-4 to TRBJ2-6; TRBD1 matches at 7 bases. V shed 4 bases and J 2 bases; nucleotides not matched to a gene: 9. Germline CDR1 SGHNT, CDR2 YYREEE (reference sequence). The CDR3 totals 17 residues. The CDR3, as DNA: TGTGCCAGCAGCCTTGAAATGACAGGGACTGGGGCCAACGTCCTGACTTTC. The encoded protein is CASSLEMTGTGANVLTF.

V and J are TRBV7-9 and TRBJ2-2; TRBD2 is a possible D gene (7 bases). In germline, CDR1 is SEHNR, CDR2 FQNEAQ (reference sequence). The CDR3 covers 16 residues. V was pared by 5 bases and J by 4 bases, with 17 bases between. The CDR3 DNA reads TGTGCCAGCAGCCCAACCGGGCGGGGGCGCACCGGGGAGCTGTTTTTT. It yields the protein CASSPTGRGRTGELFF.

The chain has TRBV4-2 and TRBJ2-5; 11 bases are a match to TRBD2. With 0 bases clipped from V and 3 bases from J, the junction kept 15 bases outside the gene matches. CDR3 size: 20 residues. Per the germline V gene, CDR1 is LGHNA and CDR2 is YNFKEQ. CDR3: CASSQDGPSGGTSREETQYF. DNA for the CDR3: TGTGCCAGCAGCCAAGATGGGCCTAGCGGGGGGACGTCCCGGGAAGAGACCCAGTACTTC.

The gene calls are TRBV12-5 and TRBJ1-5, with 9 bases lining up with TRBD1. Per the germline V gene, CDR1 is LGHNT and CDR2 is FRNRAP. Trimming removed 5 bases from V and 5 bases from J; junction bases left unmatched: 4. The CDR3 covers 14 residues. The chain's CDR3 is CASGADRGDQPQHF. The CDR3 DNA reads as TGTGCTAGTGGTGCGGACAGGGGTGATCAGCCCCAGCATTTT.

This clone was picked up one time. The chain joins TRBV2 to TRBJ1-1; D gene uncertain. With 4 bases removed from V and 1 base from J, the gap between germline ends came to 10 bases. This CDR3 is 14 amino acids long. Germline assignment: CDR1 SNHLY and CDR2 FYNNEI. CDR3 sequence: CASSGLPENTEAFF. CDR3 nucleotide sequence: TGTGCCAGCAGTGGGTTACCAGAGAACACTGAAGCTTTCTTT. The full variable domain, in which reference TRBV2 and TRBJ1-1 provide the parts outside the CDR3, is EPEVTQTPSHQVTQMGQEVILRCVPISNHLYFYWYRQILGQKVEFLVSFYNNEISEKSEIFDDQFSVERPDGSNFTLKIRSTKLEDSAMYFCASSGLPENTEAFFGQGTRLTVV.

This chain uses TRBV6-6 with TRBJ2-2; no clear D gene. The CDR3 runs to 14 residues. CDR1 is MNHNY, CDR2 SVGAGI, per germline (reference sequence). Trimming pared 8 bases from V and 5 bases from J, leaving 15 bases between. The CDR3 sequence: CASSTPAGTGELFF. CDR3 nucleotide sequence: TGTGCCAGCTCGACTCCGGCCGGGACCGGGGAGCTGTTTTTT.

The V call is TRBV29-1, the J call TRBJ2-3; 9 nucleotides match TRBD1. CDR3 length: 13 residues. The germline gives CDR1 SQVTM, CDR2 ANQGSEA. Losses at the gene ends were 4 bases for V and 1 base for J; bases not matched to a gene: 0. CDR3 in amino acids: CSVGTGGTDTQYF. CDR3 bases: TGCAGCGTTGGGACAGGGGGCACAGATACGCAGTATTTT.